One and the same sample provided the 11 T cell receptor beta chains below, sequenced in a study of PD-L1 blockade in urothelial cancer. TCRdb keeps only in-frame clones here, not all; method: immunoSEQ multiplex PCR. Among 70,000 to 75,000 clones listed, about four fifths were seen once. The sample's time point: pretreatment peripheral blood. Sequenced material: PBMCs, taken around atezolizumab (anti-PD-L1) treatment. The receptor set was obtained from a woman in her 70s with urothelial cancer.

A remark on this clone: Additional DNA sequences in this sample encode the identical CDR3. The rearrangement uses TRBV5-1 and TRBJ2-6; D remains ambiguous. This CDR3 is 14 amino acids long. V was pared by 3 bases and J by 0 bases, with 4 bases between. In germline, CDR1 is SGHRS, CDR2 YFSETQ. CDR3 residues: CASSSGSGANVLTF. DNA for the CDR3: TGCGCCAGCAGCTCGGGCTCTGGGGCCAACGTCCTGACTTTC. Full variable domain (rest looked up from reference TRBV5-1 and TRBJ2-6): KAGVTQTPRYLIKTRGQQVTLSCSPISGHRSVSWYQQTPGQGLQFLFEYFSETQRNKGNFPGRFSGRQFSNSRSEMNVSTLELGDSALYLCASSSGSGANVLTFGAGSRLTVL.

The gene calls are TRBV6-1 and TRBJ2-1; the match to TRBD2 covers 13 bases. This CDR3 spans 15 amino acids. Germline values: CDR1 MNHNS, CDR2 SASEGT. The V gene end was trimmed by 4 bases and the J gene end by 5 bases; junction bases not matched to a gene: 2. The CDR3 loop is CASSGGLAGHNEQFF. The CDR3, as DNA: TGTGCCAGCAGTGGGGGACTAGCGGGGCACAATGAGCAGTTCTTC.

The chain employs TRBV19 and TRBJ1-1, with TRBD1 matching 8 bases. The CDR3 has 14 amino acids. Germline values: CDR1 LNHDA, CDR2 SQIVND (reference sequence). Trimming took 6 bases from V and 4 from J; bases not matched to a gene: 7. The CDR3: CASSPTGGATEAFF. In DNA, the CDR3 is TGTGCCAGTAGCCCAACAGGGGGGGCCACTGAAGCTTTCTTT.

The chain joins TRBV6-1 to TRBJ2-7; 15 nucleotides line up with TRBD2. Germline loops: CDR1 MNHNS, CDR2 SASEGT. The CDR3 is 20 residues long. The junction had 13 bases not matched to a gene; V was cut back by 4 bases and J by 0 bases. This CDR3 reads CASSARPSGLAGGISYEQYF. The CDR3, as DNA: TGTGCCAGCAGTGCACGACCCTCGGGACTAGCGGGAGGAATCTCCTACGAGCAGTACTTC.

V is TRBV10-3 and J is TRBJ1-2; 9 bases line up with TRBD1. Germline trimming cut 10 bases from V and 1 base from J; bases unmatched to any gene: 13. The germline V gene encodes CDR1 ENHRY and CDR2 SYGVKD. The CDR3 has 16 amino acids. CDR3 nucleotides: TGTGCCACAGGAACCGGGACAGGGAGTTTTAACTATGGCTACACCTTC. It yields the protein CATGTGTGSFNYGYTF.

The rearrangement uses TRBV2 and TRBJ2-7, with 9 bases aligning to TRBD2. The germline gives CDR1 SNHLY, CDR2 FYNNEI. V was pared by 7 bases and J by 5 bases, with 3 bases of the junction left unmatched. The CDR3 contains 12 residues. CDR3: CASTRGGNEQYF. For the CDR3, the DNA is TGTGCCAGCACGCGGGGGGGAAACGAGCAGTACTTC.

The chain has TRBV30 and TRBJ1-1, with no clear D. CDR1 is GTSNPN, CDR2 SVGIG, per germline (reference sequence). The CDR3 has 13 amino acids. V lost 3 bases, J lost 3 bases, and 11 bases lay in between. The CDR3 here is CAWSPGVYTEAFF. The CDR3 DNA follows: TGTGCCTGGAGCCCTGGAGTGTACACTGAAGCTTTCTTT.

The chain joins TRBV5-6 to TRBJ2-1, with 12 bases lining up with TRBD2. V shed 4 bases, J shed 0 bases, and the junction held 11 bases outside the gene matches. The CDR3 is 19 amino acids. CDR1 and CDR2 from the germline V gene are SGHDT and YYEEEE. The CDR3 coding sequence is TGTGCCAGCAGCCAGAGACTAGCGGGAGTGGCCAGCTCCTACAATGAGCAGTTCTTC. Protein product: CASSQRLAGVASSYNEQFF.

This sequence joins TRBV6-4 and TRBJ1-2; D ambiguous. This CDR3 has 16 amino acids. Germline assignment: CDR1 MRHNA and CDR2 SNTAGT. V was shortened by 6 bases and J by 1 base, with 18 bases between the two germline ends. The CDR3 loop is CASSPKGVTHNYGYTF. CDR3 nucleotides: TGTGCCAGCAGCCCTAAGGGAGTAACGCATAACTATGGCTACACCTTC.

V and J are TRBV30 and TRBJ2-3, with D possibly matching TRBD1 (6 bases). In germline, CDR1 is GTSNPN, CDR2 SVGIG (reference sequence). The V end lost 1 base, the J end lost 0 bases, and 14 bases lay between the germline ends. This CDR3 has 16 residues. This CDR3 reads CAWSAIRDTSTDTQYF. DNA for the CDR3: TGTGCCTGGAGTGCCATCCGGGACACGAGCACAGATACGCAGTATTTT.

This rearrangement joins TRBV27 to TRBJ2-7; the match to TRBD1 covers 7 bases. Unmatched junction bases numbered 10, after V lost 3 bases and J lost 5 bases. From germline, CDR1 is MNHEY and CDR2 SMNVEV (reference sequence). The CDR3 runs to 15 residues. The CDR3 bases are TGTGCCAGCAGTTTCGAGGGGGCATTTTCTCACGAGCAGTACTTC. Amino acid sequence: CASSFEGAFSHEQYF.